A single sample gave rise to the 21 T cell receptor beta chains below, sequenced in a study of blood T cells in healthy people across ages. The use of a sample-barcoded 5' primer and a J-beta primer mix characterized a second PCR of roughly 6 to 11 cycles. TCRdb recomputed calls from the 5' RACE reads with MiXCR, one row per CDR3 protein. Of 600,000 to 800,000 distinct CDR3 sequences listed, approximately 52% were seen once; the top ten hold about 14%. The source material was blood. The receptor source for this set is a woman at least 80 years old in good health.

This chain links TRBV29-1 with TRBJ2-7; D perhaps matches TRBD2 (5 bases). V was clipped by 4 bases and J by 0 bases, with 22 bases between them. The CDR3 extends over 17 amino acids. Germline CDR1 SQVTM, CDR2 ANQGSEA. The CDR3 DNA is TGCAGCGTTGGGAGTAGTACCGGGTTAGGGAGCTCCTACGAGCAGTACTTC. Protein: CSVGSSTGLGSSYEQYF.

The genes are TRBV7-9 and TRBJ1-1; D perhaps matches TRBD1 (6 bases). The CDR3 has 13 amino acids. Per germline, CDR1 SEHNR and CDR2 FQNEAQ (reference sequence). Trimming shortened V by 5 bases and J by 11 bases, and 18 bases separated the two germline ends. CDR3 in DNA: TGTGCCAGCAGCGTAGGGGGATTTGGCGACGCTTTCTTT. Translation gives CASSVGGFGDAFF.

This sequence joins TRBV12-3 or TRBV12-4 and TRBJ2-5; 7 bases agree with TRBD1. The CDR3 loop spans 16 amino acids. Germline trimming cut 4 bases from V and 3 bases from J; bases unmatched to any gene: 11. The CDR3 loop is CASSSANRGLEETQYF. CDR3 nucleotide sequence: TGTGCCAGCAGTTCGGCGAACAGGGGCCTCGAAGAGACCCAGTACTTC.

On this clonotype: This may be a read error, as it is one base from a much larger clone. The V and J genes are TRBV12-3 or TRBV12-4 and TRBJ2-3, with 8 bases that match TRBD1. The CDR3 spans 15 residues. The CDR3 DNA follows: TGTGCCATCAGTCCCAGGGGGCGGGGAACAGATACGCAGTATTTT. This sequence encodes CAISPRGRGTDTQYF.

DNA for the CDR3: TGTGCCAGCAGTTACGTGGGGTCAGGACCCTACGAGCAGTACTTC. This gives the protein CASSYVGSGPYEQYF. The chain couples TRBV6-6 to TRBJ2-7; D not resolved. V was clipped by 2 bases and J by 2 bases, with 13 bases between them. The germline CDR1 and CDR2 sequences are MNHNY and SVGAGI (reference sequence). The CDR3 runs 15 residues.

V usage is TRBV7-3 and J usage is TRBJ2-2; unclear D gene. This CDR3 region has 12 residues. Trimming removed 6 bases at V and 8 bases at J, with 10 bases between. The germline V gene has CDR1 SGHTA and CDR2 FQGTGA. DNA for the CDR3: TGTGCCAGCAGTCGGGCCAATGGGGAGCTGTTTTTT. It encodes CASSRANGELFF.

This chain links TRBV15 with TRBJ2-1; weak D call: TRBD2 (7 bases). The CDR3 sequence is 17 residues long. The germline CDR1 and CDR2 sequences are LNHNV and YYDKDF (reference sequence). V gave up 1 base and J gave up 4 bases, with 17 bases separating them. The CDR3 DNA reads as TGTGCCACCAGCAGAGTCAGGGGCGGGGGAGTTTACAATGAGCAGTTCTTC. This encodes CATSRVRGGGVYNEQFF.

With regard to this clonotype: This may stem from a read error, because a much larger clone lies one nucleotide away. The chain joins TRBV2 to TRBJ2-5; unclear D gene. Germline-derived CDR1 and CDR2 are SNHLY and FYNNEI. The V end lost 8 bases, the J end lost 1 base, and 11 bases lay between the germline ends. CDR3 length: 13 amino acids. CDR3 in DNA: TGTGCCAGCGGCGGCGGCCTCCAAGAGACCCAGTACTTC. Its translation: CASGGGLQETQYF.

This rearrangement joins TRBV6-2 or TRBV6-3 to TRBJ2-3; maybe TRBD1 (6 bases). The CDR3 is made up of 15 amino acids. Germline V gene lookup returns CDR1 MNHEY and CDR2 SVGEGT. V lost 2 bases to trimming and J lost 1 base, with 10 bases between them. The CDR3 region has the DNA TGTGCCAGCAGTTACCCGCCAGGGGGCACAGATACGCAGTATTTT. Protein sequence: CASSYPPGGTDTQYF.

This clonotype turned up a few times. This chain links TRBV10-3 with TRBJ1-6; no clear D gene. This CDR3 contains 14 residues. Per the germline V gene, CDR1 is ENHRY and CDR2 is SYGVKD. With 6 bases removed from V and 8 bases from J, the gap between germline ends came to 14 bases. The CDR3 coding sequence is TGTGCCATCAGGGGTGGGGTGACGGATTCACCCCTCCACTTT. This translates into CAIRGGVTDSPLHF.

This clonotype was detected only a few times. CDR3 loop: CASSLRTATYEQYF. The CDR3 DNA follows: TGTGCCAGCAGTTTACGGACAGCCACCTACGAGCAGTACTTC. This sequence joins TRBV27 and TRBJ2-7, with D possibly being TRBD1 (6 bases). Looked up from germline, CDR1 is MNHEY and CDR2 is SMNVEV (reference sequence). The CDR3 extends over 14 amino acids. The germline V and J ends were trimmed by 2 bases and 2 bases, with 10 bases remaining between them.

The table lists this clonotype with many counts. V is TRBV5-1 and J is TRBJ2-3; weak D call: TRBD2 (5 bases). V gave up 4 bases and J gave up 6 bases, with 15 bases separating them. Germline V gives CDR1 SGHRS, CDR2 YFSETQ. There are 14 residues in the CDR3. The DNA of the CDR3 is TGCGCCAGCAGCCTCGGACCCCAGCGGGATACGCAGTATTTT. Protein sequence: CASSLGPQRDTQYF.

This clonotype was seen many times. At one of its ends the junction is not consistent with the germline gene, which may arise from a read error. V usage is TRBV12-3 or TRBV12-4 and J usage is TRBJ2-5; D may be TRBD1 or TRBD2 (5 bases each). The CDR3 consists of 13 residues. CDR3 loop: CASSLAGMQTQYF. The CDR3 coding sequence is TGTGCCAGCAGTCTAGCAGGGATGCAGACCCAGTACTTC.

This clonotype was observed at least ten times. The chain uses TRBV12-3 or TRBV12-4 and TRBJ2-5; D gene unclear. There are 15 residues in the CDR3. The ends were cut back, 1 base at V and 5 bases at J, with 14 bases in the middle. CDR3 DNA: TGTGCCAGCAGTTTAGGGATAGGGTTAATCGAGACCCAGTACTTC. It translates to CASSLGIGLIETQYF.

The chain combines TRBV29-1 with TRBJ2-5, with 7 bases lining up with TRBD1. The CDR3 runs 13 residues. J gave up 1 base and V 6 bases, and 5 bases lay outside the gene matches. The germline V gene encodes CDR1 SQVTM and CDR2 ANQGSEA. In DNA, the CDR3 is TGCAGCGTGAAAGGGACAGCCCAAGAGACCCAGTACTTC. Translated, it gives CSVKGTAQETQYF.

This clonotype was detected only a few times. The CDR3 DNA is TGCAGTGCTAGTGGCGGAACGATAGGCTACACCTTC. It yields the protein CSASGGTIGYTF. The chain couples TRBV20-1 to TRBJ1-2; no clear D gene. Germline assignment: CDR1 DFQATT and CDR2 SNEGSKA (reference sequence). CDR3 length: 12 amino acids. Trimming left V 3 bases short and J 8 bases short, with 13 bases between.

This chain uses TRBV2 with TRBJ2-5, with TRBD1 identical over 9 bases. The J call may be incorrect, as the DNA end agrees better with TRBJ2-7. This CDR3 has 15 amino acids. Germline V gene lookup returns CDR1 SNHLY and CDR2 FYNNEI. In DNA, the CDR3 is TGTGCCAGCAGTGAAGGGGACAGGGCCAACTACGAGCAGTACTTC. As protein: CASSEGDRANYEQYF.

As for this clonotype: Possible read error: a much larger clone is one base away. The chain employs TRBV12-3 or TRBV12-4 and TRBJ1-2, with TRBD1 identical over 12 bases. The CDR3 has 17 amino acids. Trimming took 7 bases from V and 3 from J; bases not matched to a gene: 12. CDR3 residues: CASKTGGQGALHYGYTF. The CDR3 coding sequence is TGTGCCAGCAAAACTGGGGGACAGGGGGCTCTTCACTATGGCTACACCTTC.

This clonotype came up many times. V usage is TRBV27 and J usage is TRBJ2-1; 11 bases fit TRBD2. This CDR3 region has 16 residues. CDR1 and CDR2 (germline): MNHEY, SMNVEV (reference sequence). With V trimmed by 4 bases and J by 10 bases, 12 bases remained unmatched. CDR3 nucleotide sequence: TGTGCCAGCAGTTACGAATTTGTAGCGGGAGGGTTCGAGCAGTTCTTC. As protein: CASSYEFVAGGFEQFF.

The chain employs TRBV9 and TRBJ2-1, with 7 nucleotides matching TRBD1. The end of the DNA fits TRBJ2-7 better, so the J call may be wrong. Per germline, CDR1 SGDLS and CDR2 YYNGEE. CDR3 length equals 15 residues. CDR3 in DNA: TGTGCCAGCAGCGTGAGGGGGCTTGCCTACAATGAGCAGTACTTC. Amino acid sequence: CASSVRGLAYNEQYF.

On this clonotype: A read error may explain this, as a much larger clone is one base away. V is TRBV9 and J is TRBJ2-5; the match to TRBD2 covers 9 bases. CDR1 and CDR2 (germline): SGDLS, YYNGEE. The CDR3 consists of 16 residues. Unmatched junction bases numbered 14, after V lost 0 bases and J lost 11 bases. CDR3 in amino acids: CASSVEGGGANNEQYF. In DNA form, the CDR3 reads TGTGCCAGCAGCGTAGAGGGCGGGGGGGCCAACAATGAGCAGTACTTC. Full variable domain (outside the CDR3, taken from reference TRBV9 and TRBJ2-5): DSGVTQTPKHLITATGQRVTLRCSPRSGDLSVYWYQQSLDQGLQFLIQYYNGEERAKGNILERFSAQQFPDLHSELNLSSLELGDSALYFCASSVEGGGANNEQYFGPGTRLLVL.